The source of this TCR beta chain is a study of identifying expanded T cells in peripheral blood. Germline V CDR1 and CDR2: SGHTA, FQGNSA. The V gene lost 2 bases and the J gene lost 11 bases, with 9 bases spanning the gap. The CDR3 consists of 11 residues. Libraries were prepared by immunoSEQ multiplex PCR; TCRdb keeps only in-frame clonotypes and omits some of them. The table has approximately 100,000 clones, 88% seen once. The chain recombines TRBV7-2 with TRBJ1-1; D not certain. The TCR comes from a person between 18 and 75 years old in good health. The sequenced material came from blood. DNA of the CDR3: TGTGCCAGCAGCTTAAATGGTGGGGCTTTCTTT. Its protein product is CASSLNGGAFF.